This T cell receptor (beta chain) stems from a study of shared clonotypes between healthy human individuals. Germline V gene lookup returns CDR1 SGHRS and CDR2 YFSETQ. This CDR3 comprises 13 residues. The V segment lost 4 bases and the J segment 4 bases; nucleotides outside the gene matches: 5. Naivety among CD8 cells was defined by CD45RO negativity and positive CCR7 selection, thereby excluding terminally differentiated effector memory CD45RA+ cells. The protocol was immunoSEQ multiplex PCR, while the TCRdb copy is restricted to in-frame clones and leaves out a portion. The sample has about 550,000 clones, around 95% seen once.

The chain links TRBV5-1 to TRBJ2-7, with 7 nucleotides matching TRBD2. The sequence was collected from a woman under 40 in good health. Sequencing was done on a sample of naive CD8+ T cells sorted from blood. The CDR3 nucleotides read TGCGCCAGCAGCCCTCGCGGGGGATACGAGCAGTACTTC. Its protein product is CASSPRGGYEQYF.